The 2 T cell receptor beta chains listed next were all sequenced from one sample in a study of response to subunit inactivated influenza vaccine (dated by TCRdb to 2016 to 2019). Library preparation employed RT-PCR. The sequencing machine was an Illumina HiSeq 2500. TCRdb trimmed public reads at Q25 via fastp, called clones via MiXCR and kept in-frame beta chains. Rows are combined by CDR3 protein, so each entry shows the most common genes and DNA. Across this sample there are approximately 500,000 distinct CDR3 sequences, with roughly 13% seen only once. Together, the top ten hold 10% to 15% of the sample. The time point label, read with the paper, signifies: 45 to 50 days after influenza vaccine administration. This material consisted of PBMCs from blood, taken roughly 45 days after vaccination. The receptors were sampled from a man aged 45 to 65 who received an inactivated influenza vaccine. Donor details come from another sample of the same person, matched by shared clones.

The chain is built from TRBV12-3 or TRBV12-4 and TRBJ2-5; D is ambiguous. Trimming removed 0 bases from V and 1 base from J, with 24 bases in between. The length of the CDR3 is 20 residues. CDR3 nucleotide sequence: TGTGCCAGCAGTTTAGCGCGGTTTCCGAATCCCCGGAATTTCCAAGAGACCCAGTACTTC. Protein: CASSLARFPNPRNFQETQYF.

The chain is built from TRBV25-1 and TRBJ1-1; D is ambiguous. From germline, CDR1 is MGHDK and CDR2 SYGVNS. Trimming took off 1 base at V and 8 bases at J, with 5 bases between the two ends. The CDR3 consists of 11 residues. The CDR3 sequence: CASSELEEAFF. CDR3 sequence (DNA): TGTGCCAGCAGTGAATTGGAGGAAGCTTTCTTT.